A single sample gave rise to the 24 T cell receptor beta chains below, sequenced in a study of blood T cell repertoires in COVID-19. Method: immunoSEQ multiplex PCR; TCRdb's copy keeps in-frame clones and lacks some. Of tens of thousands of clones listed, 70% to 90% are singletons. The sample comprised peripheral blood. The receptors were gathered from a woman aged 40 to 50 with active or convalescent COVID-19.

The gene calls are TRBV27 and TRBJ2-7; 10 positions match TRBD1. J gave up 5 bases and V 6 bases, and 4 bases lay outside the gene matches. The CDR3 spans 13 residues. Germline CDR1 and CDR2: MNHEY and SMNVEV (reference sequence). The CDR3 spells CASRRQGADEQYF. Here the CDR3 DNA reads TGTGCCAGCAGGAGACAGGGGGCAGACGAGCAGTACTTC.

The V gene is TRBV19, the J gene TRBJ2-4; 7 nucleotides agree with TRBD1. The CDR3 covers 17 residues. After removal of 5 bases from V and 0 bases from J, the junction contained 10 bases not matched to a gene. Germline loops: CDR1 LNHDA, CDR2 SQIVND (reference sequence). The chain's CDR3 is CASSPLRDSGAKNIQYF. Written as DNA, the CDR3 is TGTGCCAGTAGTCCCCTCCGGGACAGCGGAGCCAAAAACATTCAGTACTTC.

This clone was detected only a few times. The chain recombines TRBV4-1 with TRBJ2-7; D perhaps matches TRBD1 (6 bases). Trimming stripped 5 bases from V and 1 base from J, with 9 bases between. CDR1 is MGHRA, CDR2 YSYEKL, per germline. There are 13 residues in the CDR3. DNA for the CDR3: TGCGCCAGCAGCTACAGGGCTTCCTACGAGCAGTACTTC. This sequence encodes CASSYRASYEQYF.

The genes are TRBV27 and TRBJ2-4; TRBD1 agrees at 10 bases. V shed 5 bases and J 0 bases; nucleotides not matched to a gene: 1. This CDR3 has 15 residues. Germline lookup yields CDR1 MNHEY and CDR2 SMNVEV (reference sequence). CDR3 region: CASSGTGVAKNIQYF. For the CDR3, the DNA is TGTGCCAGCAGTGGGACAGGGGTAGCCAAAAACATTCAGTACTTC.

The chain employs TRBV7-2 and TRBJ1-1; no clear D gene. Germline lookup yields CDR1 SGHTA and CDR2 FQGNSA. Trimming removed 3 bases from V and 3 bases from J, with 11 bases in between. CDR3 length: 14 amino acids. The CDR3 sequence: CASSFGRPDTEAFF. CDR3 sequence (DNA): TGTGCCAGCAGCTTTGGCAGGCCAGACACTGAAGCTTTCTTT.

V usage is TRBV5-6 and J usage is TRBJ2-1, with 9 bases lining up with TRBD1. CDR3 length equals 15 residues. J lost 1 base, V lost 3 bases, and 2 bases had no gene match. Germline lookup yields CDR1 SGHDT and CDR2 YYEEEE. CDR3 in DNA: TGTGCCAGCAGCTCTGACAGGGGGTCCTACAATGAGCAGTTCTTC. It codes for CASSSDRGSYNEQFF.

This clone was seen only once. The V call is TRBV7-8, the J call TRBJ2-2, with a tentative D call TRBD2 (5 bases). This CDR3 region has 15 residues. Germline lookup yields CDR1 SGHVS and CDR2 FQNEAQ. Trimming took 5 bases from V and 7 from J, leaving 17 bases between them. CDR3 region: CASSADYTAGGELFF. CDR3 bases: TGTGCCAGCAGCGCCGACTACACCGCGGGCGGGGAGCTGTTTTTT.

The chain couples TRBV7-2 to TRBJ1-4; D is unresolved. The CDR3 has 14 residues. Germline V CDR1 and CDR2: SGHTA, FQGNSA. The germline V and J ends were trimmed by 2 bases and 8 bases, with 12 bases remaining between them. The CDR3 nucleotides are TGTGCCAGCAGCTTACGAGGGAATCGGGAAAAACTGTTTTTT. Residues: CASSLRGNREKLFF.

This clone has more than one count but fewer than ten. This rearrangement joins TRBV7-2 to TRBJ2-7; the match to TRBD1 covers 7 bases. Germline values: CDR1 SGHTA, CDR2 FQGNSA. The CDR3 contains 13 residues. J lost 2 bases, V lost 4 bases, and 2 bases had no gene match. The CDR3 DNA sequence: TGTGCCAGCAGCTGGGGACAGCCCTACGAGCAGTACTTC. Its translation: CASSWGQPYEQYF.

The chain combines TRBV5-1 with TRBJ1-3; 10 bases are shared with TRBD1. Germline V gene sequence: CDR1 SGHRS, CDR2 YFSETQ. V was pared by 4 bases and J by 7 bases, with 8 bases of the junction left unmatched. The CDR3 has 15 residues. CDR3 DNA: TGCGCCAGCAGCCCCCGACAGGGGGCAGGGAACACCATATATTTT. Amino acid sequence: CASSPRQGAGNTIYF.

This clone appeared a single time. This chain connects TRBV14 to TRBJ1-1, with TRBD1 as a possible D gene (5 bases). CDR1 and CDR2 (germline): SGHDN, FVKESK. The CDR3 contains 16 residues. The V end was cut by 0 bases, the J end by 4 bases, with 15 bases between. The CDR3 nucleotides are TGTGCCAGCAGCCAAGAGTGGGTTCGGGGGGGCACTGAAGCTTTCTTT. This codes for CASSQEWVRGGTEAFF.

The genes are TRBV5-1 and TRBJ2-7; 9 bases align to TRBD1. Per the germline V gene, CDR1 is SGHRS and CDR2 is YFSETQ. The trim removed 0 bases at V and 5 bases at J, leaving 6 bases unmatched. This CDR3 has 15 amino acids. CDR3 in DNA: TGCGCCAGCAGCTTGGGTGGGGACAGGGTTAACGAGCAGTACTTC. This translates into CASSLGGDRVNEQYF.

The rearrangement joins TRBV30 to TRBJ2-5; D is possibly TRBD2 (6 bases). V lost 4 bases and J lost 2, with 8 bases in between. Germline CDR1 is GTSNPN and CDR2 is SVGIG (reference sequence). The CDR3 totals 12 residues. The CDR3 spells CAWNGGQETQYF. CDR3 bases: TGTGCCTGGAACGGGGGTCAAGAGACCCAGTACTTC. Combining the CDR3 with reference TRBV30 and TRBJ2-5 gives the whole variable domain SQTIHQWPATLVQPVGSPLSLECTVEGTSNPNLYWYRQAAGRGLQLLFYSVGIGQISSEVPQNLSASRPQDRQFILSSKKLLLSDSGFYLCAWNGGQETQYFGPGTRLLVL.

The V and J genes are TRBV27 and TRBJ1-1; the D gene is possibly TRBD1 (5 bases). This CDR3 is 14 amino acids long. The V gene lost 6 bases and the J gene lost 1 base, with 12 bases spanning the gap. Looked up from germline, CDR1 is MNHEY and CDR2 is SMNVEV (reference sequence). The CDR3 spells CASSTRGGNTEAFF. Here the CDR3 DNA reads TGTGCCAGCAGCACTCGCGGGGGGAACACTGAAGCTTTCTTT.

The gene calls are TRBV29-1 and TRBJ1-2; D ambiguous. Germline V gene sequence: CDR1 SQVTM, CDR2 ANQGSEA. The CDR3 totals 12 residues. Trimming removed 6 bases at V and 4 bases at J, with 12 bases between. In nucleotides, the CDR3 is TGCAGCGTCGTGGGAGGCGGCTATGGCTACACCTTC. Protein product: CSVVGGGYGYTF. Combining the CDR3 with reference TRBV29-1 and TRBJ1-2 gives the whole variable domain SAVISQKPSRDICQRGTSLTIQCQVDSQVTMMFWYRQQPGQSLTLIATANQGSEATYESGFVIDKFPISRPNLTFSTLTVSNMSPEDSSIYLCSVVGGGYGYTFGSGTRLTVV.

The chain carries TRBV4-2 and TRBJ1-5, with 7 bases aligning to TRBD1. Germline V CDR1 and CDR2: LGHNA, YNFKEQ. Unmatched junction bases numbered 0, after V lost 0 bases and J lost 1 base. This CDR3 has 15 residues. The CDR3 DNA reads as TGTGCCAGCAGCCAAGAACAGGGGAGCAATCAGCCCCAGCATTTT. Translated, it gives CASSQEQGSNQPQHF.

The chain employs TRBV19 and TRBJ1-4, with TRBD1 matching over 8 bases. The CDR3 contains 17 residues. Germline CDR1 and CDR2: LNHDA and SQIVND (reference sequence). Germline trimming cut 5 bases from V and 14 bases from J; bases unmatched to any gene: 22. The CDR3 DNA follows: TGTGCCAGTAGTCCTATACGGACAGGGTCTGGAGTCGAGAAGCTGTTTTTT. Translation: CASSPIRTGSGVEKLFF.

The V call is TRBV5-1, the J call TRBJ1-6; D might be TRBD1 (6 bases). V lost 0 bases and J lost 9, with 13 bases in between. The CDR3 extends over 15 amino acids. The germline V gene has CDR1 SGHRS and CDR2 YFSETQ. The CDR3 bases are TGCGCCAGCAGCTTGGAGGGGGGGAGCACTTCACCCCTCCACTTT. Translating it yields CASSLEGGSTSPLHF.

The genes are TRBV9 and TRBJ1-4; D unresolved. Trimming pared 0 bases from V and 4 bases from J, leaving 13 bases between. The CDR3 length is 16 residues. Germline-derived CDR1 and CDR2 are SGDLS and YYNGEE. CDR3 sequence reads: CASSVGQAEGNEKLFF. As DNA, the CDR3 is TGTGCCAGCAGCGTAGGTCAGGCCGAGGGTAATGAAAAACTGTTTTTT.

The V gene is TRBV4-1, the J gene TRBJ1-4, with D maybe TRBD1 (5 bases). V lost 4 bases to trimming and J lost 8 bases, with 14 bases between them. The germline CDR1 and CDR2 sequences are MGHRA and YSYEKL. The CDR3 runs to 14 residues. CDR3 nucleotide sequence: TGCGCCAGCAGCCCACCAGGGAAGAGGGAAAAACTGTTTTTT. As protein: CASSPPGKREKLFF.

This rearrangement joins TRBV2 to TRBJ1-1; 10 bases align to TRBD1. The V and J ends lost 6 bases and 8 bases, in that order; junction bases with no gene match: 6. The CDR3 length is 13 residues. CDR1 SNHLY and CDR2 FYNNEI come from the germline V gene. This CDR3 reads CASRARDRGEAFF. The CDR3 DNA follows: TGTGCCAGCAGGGCCCGGGACAGGGGCGAAGCTTTCTTT.

V is TRBV5-1 and J is TRBJ2-7; 10 bases match TRBD2. The CDR3 is 17 amino acids. CDR1 is SGHRS, CDR2 YFSETQ, per germline. The V and J ends lost 0 bases and 4 bases, in that order; junction bases with no gene match: 10. Here the CDR3 reads CASSLGAPGLAPYEQYF. CDR3 DNA: TGCGCCAGCAGCTTGGGTGCGCCGGGACTAGCGCCTTACGAGCAGTACTTC.

This clone has only one observation. The V gene is TRBV28, the J gene TRBJ2-1; tentatively, D is TRBD1 (6 bases). The CDR3 runs 14 residues. V was shortened by 4 bases and J by 5 bases, with 12 bases between the two germline ends. The germline gives CDR1 MDHEN, CDR2 SYDVKM. CDR3 in DNA: TGTGCCAGCAGTTCGTCCAGGGGTCACAATGAGCAGTTCTTC. It is translated as CASSSSRGHNEQFF.

J is TRBJ2-5 and V is TRBV18; 10 nucleotides agree with TRBD2. Trimming at V came to 1 base and at J to 5 bases, leaving 16 bases not matched to a gene. The CDR3 runs 19 residues. Germline V CDR1 and CDR2: KGHSH, LQKENI. The DNA of the CDR3 is TGTGCCAGCTCACCACGCCCCACTTCCAGCGGGGGGGCGCGGGAGACCCAGTACTTC. Its translation: CASSPRPTSSGGARETQYF.